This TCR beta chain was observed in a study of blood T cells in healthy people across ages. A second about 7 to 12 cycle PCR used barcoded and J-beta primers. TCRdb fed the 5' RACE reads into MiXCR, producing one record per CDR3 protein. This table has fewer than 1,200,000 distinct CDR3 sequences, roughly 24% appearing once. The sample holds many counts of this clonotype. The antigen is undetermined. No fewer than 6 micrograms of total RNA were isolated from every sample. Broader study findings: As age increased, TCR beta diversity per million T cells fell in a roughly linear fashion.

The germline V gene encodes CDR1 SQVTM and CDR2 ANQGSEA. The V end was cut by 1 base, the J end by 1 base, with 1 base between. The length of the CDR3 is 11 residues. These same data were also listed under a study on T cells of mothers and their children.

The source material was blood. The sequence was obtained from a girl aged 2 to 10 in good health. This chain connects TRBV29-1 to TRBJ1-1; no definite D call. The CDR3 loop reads CSVEGNTEAFF. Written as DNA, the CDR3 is TGCAGCGTTGAAGGGAACACTGAAGCTTTCTTT. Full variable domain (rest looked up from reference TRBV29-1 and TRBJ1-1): SAVISQKPSRDICQRGTSLTIQCQVDSQVTMMFWYRQQPGQSLTLIATANQGSEATYESGFVIDKFPISRPNLTFSTLTVSNMSPEDSSIYLCSVEGNTEAFFGQGTRLTVV.